The 9 T cell receptor beta chains given below trace back to one sample, sequenced in a study of blood T cell repertoires in COVID-19. Libraries were prepared by immunoSEQ multiplex PCR; TCRdb keeps only in-frame clonotypes and omits some of them. The data show 130,000 or so clones, around 83% seen once. Material: peripheral blood. Receptors were obtained from a woman aged 55-69 years with acute or convalescent COVID-19.

CDR3 region: CASSPGNTDTQYF. The DNA for the CDR3 is TGTGCCAGTAGTCCAGGGAACACAGATACGCAGTATTTT. V is TRBV19 and J is TRBJ2-3; perhaps TRBD1 as D (5 bases). This CDR3 is built from 13 residues. Germline V gene data show CDR1 as LNHDA and CDR2 as SQIVND (reference sequence). V was cut by 5 bases and J by 2 bases, with 8 bases left in between.

Here the CDR3 reads CASSHGGEQYF. In nucleotides, the CDR3 is TGTGCCAGCAGCCATGGGGGGGAGCAGTACTTC. The chain has TRBV3-1 (or the pseudogene TRBV3-2) and TRBJ2-7, with TRBD2 as a possible D gene (6 bases). V was cut by 3 bases and J by 7 bases, with 7 bases left in between. In germline, CDR1 is LGHDT, CDR2 YNNKEL (reference sequence). This CDR3 has 11 amino acids.

This sequence joins TRBV28 and TRBJ2-1, with TRBD2 matching 13 bases. Germline V lookup: CDR1 MDHEN, CDR2 SYDVKM. With 6 bases clipped from V and 6 bases from J, the junction kept 14 bases outside the gene matches. This CDR3 has 18 amino acids. The CDR3 bases are TGTGCCAGCAGCACCACCCGACTAGCGGGGGGCCTGCGCAATGAGCAGTTCTTC. Encoded protein: CASSTTRLAGGLRNEQFF. Full variable domain (outside the CDR3, taken from reference TRBV28 and TRBJ2-1): DVKVTQSSRYLVKRTGEKVFLECVQDMDHENMFWYRQDPGLGLRLIYFSYDVKMKEKGDIPEGYSVSREKKERFSLILESASTNQTSMYLCASSTTRLAGGLRNEQFFGPGTRLTVL.

The genes are TRBV11-2 and TRBJ2-1; the match to TRBD2 covers 9 bases. Germline V gives CDR1 SGHAT, CDR2 FQNNGV. With V trimmed by 3 bases and J by 5 bases, 5 bases remained unmatched. CDR3 size: 15 residues. Here the CDR3 reads CASSFKRLADNEQFF. The CDR3 DNA follows: TGTGCCAGCAGCTTTAAACGACTAGCGGACAATGAGCAGTTCTTC.

CDR3 sequence: CASSHLRDRGQIDYGYTF. DNA for the CDR3: TGTGCCAGCAGCCACCTCCGGGACAGGGGGCAAATTGACTATGGCTACACCTTC. The J gene is TRBJ1-2, the V gene TRBV14, with 12 nucleotides matching TRBD1. Germline trimming cut 3 bases from V and 3 bases from J; bases unmatched to any gene: 11. The CDR3 is made up of 18 amino acids. Germline V CDR1 and CDR2: SGHDN, FVKESK.

This rearrangement joins TRBV29-1 to TRBJ2-3; 15 nucleotides align to TRBD2. The CDR3 sequence is 15 residues long. The germline CDR1 and CDR2 sequences are SQVTM and ANQGSEA. V trimming: 6 bases; J trimming: 2 bases; junction bases outside the gene matches: 3. DNA of the CDR3: TGCAGCGTCGGACTAGCGGGGGGGTTCACAGATACGCAGTATTTT. Translated: CSVGLAGGFTDTQYF.

The chain combines TRBV19 with TRBJ2-2; D unclear. V was cut by 5 bases and J by 2 bases, with 6 bases left in between. This CDR3 has 13 residues. CDR1 is LNHDA, CDR2 SQIVND, per germline (reference sequence). The CDR3 DNA reads TGTGCCAGTAGTCACACAAACACCGGGGAGCTGTTTTTT. It specifies CASSHTNTGELFF.

The V call is TRBV12-3 or TRBV12-4, the J call TRBJ2-5; maybe TRBD2 (6 bases). The CDR3 consists of 13 residues. V was shortened by 5 bases and J by 5 bases, with 12 bases between the two germline ends. This CDR3 is CASSAGTLETQYF. The CDR3 nucleotides are TGTGCCAGCAGTGCCGGGACTCTGGAGACCCAGTACTTC.

The rearrangement joins TRBV5-4 to TRBJ1-1; TRBD1 aligns across 8 bases. Germline CDR1 SGHNT, CDR2 YYREEE (reference sequence). V was clipped by 9 bases and J by 3 bases; unmatched bases: 16. This CDR3 is 16 amino acids long. The CDR3 sequence: CATQNGQGIVDTEAFF. The CDR3 bases are TGTGCCACCCAGAACGGACAGGGAATCGTCGACACTGAAGCTTTCTTT.